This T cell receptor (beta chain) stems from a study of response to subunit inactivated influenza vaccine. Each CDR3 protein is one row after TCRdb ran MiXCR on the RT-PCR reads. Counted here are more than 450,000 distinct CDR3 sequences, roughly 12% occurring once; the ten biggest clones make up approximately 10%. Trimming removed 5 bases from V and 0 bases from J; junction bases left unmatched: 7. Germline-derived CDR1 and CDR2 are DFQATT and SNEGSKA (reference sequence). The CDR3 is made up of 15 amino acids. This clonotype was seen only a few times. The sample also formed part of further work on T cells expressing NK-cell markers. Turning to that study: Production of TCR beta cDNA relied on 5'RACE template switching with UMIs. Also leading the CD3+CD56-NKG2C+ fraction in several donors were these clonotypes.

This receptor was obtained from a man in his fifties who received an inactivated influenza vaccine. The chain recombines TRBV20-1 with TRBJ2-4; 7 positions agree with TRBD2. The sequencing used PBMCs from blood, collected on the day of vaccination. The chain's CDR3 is CSAGWSGVAKNIQYF. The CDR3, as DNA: TGCAGTGCTGGGTGGAGCGGGGTAGCCAAAAACATTCAGTACTTC.